The next 27 T cell receptor beta chains were all read from a single sample in a study of technical replicates of blood from a few donors. Clones were read by immunoSEQ multiplex PCR, and TCRdb kept only the in-frame ones, dropping some. The sample shows 55,000 to 80,000 clones, 95% to 98% of them seen only once. The sequenced sample consisted of T cells isolated from PBMCs. The receptors originated from a human donor in good health.

The chain is built from TRBV19 and TRBJ1-5; TRBD1 is a possible D gene (6 bases). This CDR3 region has 15 residues. Trimming cost V 9 bases and J 0 bases, with 15 bases left between them. The V gene's germline CDR1 is LNHDA and CDR2 SQIVND (reference sequence). Here the CDR3 reads CASGDTVLSNQPQHF. The CDR3 region has the DNA TGTGCCAGCGGGGACACGGTCCTTAGCAATCAGCCCCAGCATTTT.

The rearrangement uses TRBV6-5 and TRBJ1-6, with 8 nucleotides matching TRBD1. Germline V gives CDR1 MNHEY, CDR2 SVGAGI. The CDR3 contains 15 residues. The V gene end was trimmed by 6 bases and the J gene end by 9 bases; junction bases not matched to a gene: 10. Here the CDR3 reads CASSTDRVLFSPLHF. DNA of the CDR3: TGTGCCAGCAGCACGGACAGGGTCCTCTTTTCACCCCTCCACTTT.

The chain combines TRBV2 with TRBJ2-2; 13 nucleotides match TRBD2. Trimming took 9 bases from V and 8 from J; bases not matched to a gene: 9. This CDR3 region has 15 residues. Germline CDR1 is SNHLY and CDR2 is FYNNEI. This CDR3 is CASNGLAGVSGELFF. Written as DNA, the CDR3 is TGTGCCAGTAATGGACTAGCGGGAGTGTCAGGGGAGCTGTTTTTT.

The count of this clone is one. The chain has TRBV6-1 and TRBJ2-5; a possible D gene is TRBD2 (6 bases). Germline CDR1 is MNHNS and CDR2 is SASEGT. V was trimmed by 7 bases and J by 2 bases, leaving 11 bases between them. The length of the CDR3 is 13 residues. CDR3 residues: CASTRTIQETQYF. CDR3 DNA: TGTGCCAGCACTAGGACTATACAAGAGACCCAGTACTTC.

For this clone: Distinct nucleotide sequences in the sample also encode this CDR3. The chain links TRBV28 to TRBJ2-7; D remains ambiguous. Germline CDR1 and CDR2: MDHEN and SYDVKM. The CDR3 extends over 12 amino acids. Trimming took off 3 bases at V and 3 bases at J, with 6 bases between the two ends. CDR3 amino acids: CASSFQNYEQYF. The CDR3 DNA sequence: TGTGCCAGCAGTTTCCAAAACTACGAGCAGTACTTC.

The J gene is TRBJ2-3, the V gene TRBV28; TRBD2 aligns across 11 bases. CDR1 MDHEN and CDR2 SYDVKM come from the germline V gene. The CDR3 totals 16 residues. Losses at the gene ends were 3 bases for V and 1 base for J; bases not matched to a gene: 3. The CDR3 DNA is TGTGCCAGCAGTTTCCTTAGCGGGAGGGGCACAGATACGCAGTATTTT. Its protein is CASSFLSGRGTDTQYF.

The rearrangement uses TRBV5-1 and TRBJ2-7; 7 bases line up with TRBD2. After removal of 5 bases from V and 3 bases from J, the junction contained 8 bases not matched to a gene. The V gene's germline CDR1 is SGHRS and CDR2 YFSETQ. CDR3 length equals 14 residues. The CDR3 bases are TGCGCCAGCAGACCCAGCGGGACGGACTACGAGCAGTACTTC. Its protein product is CASRPSGTDYEQYF.

As DNA, the CDR3 is TGTGCCAGCAGTTTTAGGCCGGGGGATCCAGGGAACTATGGCTACACCTTC. Its protein product is CASSFRPGDPGNYGYTF. The chain has TRBV27 and TRBJ1-2, with a possible D match to TRBD1 (5 bases). V lost 3 bases, J lost 2 bases, and 19 bases lay in between. Germline CDR1 reads MNHEY; CDR2 reads SMNVEV (reference sequence). There are 17 residues in the CDR3.

Only one count was recorded for this clone. This sequence joins TRBV2 and TRBJ2-1; tentative D call: TRBD2 (5 bases). CDR1 and CDR2 (germline): SNHLY, FYNNEI. The CDR3 is made up of 15 amino acids. V lost 2 bases and J 10 bases, leaving 18 bases between the germline ends. The CDR3 here is CASSEWSSAVGEQFF. CDR3 sequence (DNA): TGTGCCAGCAGTGAATGGAGTAGCGCGGTCGGCGAGCAGTTCTTC.

The rearrangement joins TRBV21-1 to TRBJ2-7; TRBD1 was called by the table and not checked on the DNA. TRBV21-1 is recorded as a pseudogene. The CDR3 loop spans 16 amino acids. CDR3 region: CASSKRRTGDSYEQYF. In DNA form, the CDR3 reads TGTGCCAGCAGCAAAAGAAGGACAGGGGATTCCTACGAGCAGTACTTC.

The chain carries TRBV9 and TRBJ2-7; 11 bases fit TRBD1. CDR1 and CDR2 from the germline V gene are SGDLS and YYNGEE. This CDR3 is 14 amino acids long. J gave up 4 bases and V 3 bases, and 3 bases lay outside the gene matches. CDR3 sequence: CASSGGTGGYEQYF. As DNA, the CDR3 is TGTGCCAGCAGCGGAGGGACAGGGGGTTACGAGCAGTACTTC. The variable domain in full, completed from reference TRBV9 and TRBJ2-7, reads DSGVTQTPKHLITATGQRVTLRCSPRSGDLSVYWYQQSLDQGLQFLIQYYNGEERAKGNILERFSAQQFPDLHSELNLSSLELGDSALYFCASSGGTGGYEQYFGPGTRLTVT.

This clone occurred once. This rearrangement joins TRBV5-1 to TRBJ1-1; D is ambiguous. Germline CDR1 and CDR2: SGHRS and YFSETQ. V was shortened by 1 base and J by 1 base, with 11 bases between the two germline ends. This CDR3 is 15 amino acids long. DNA for the CDR3: TGCGCCAGCAGCTTGATCCGACTGACGAACACTGAAGCTTTCTTT. Translating gives CASSLIRLTNTEAFF.

This clone was seen a single time. The chain is built from TRBV28 and TRBJ1-4, with D tentatively TRBD1 (6 bases). The CDR3 length is 15 residues. CDR1 and CDR2 (germline): MDHEN, SYDVKM. Trimming removed 4 bases from V and 8 bases from J, with 17 bases in between. The CDR3: CASSSGQTGWEKLFF. The CDR3 DNA reads TGTGCCAGCAGTTCTGGACAGACTGGTTGGGAAAAACTGTTTTTT.

The rearrangement joins TRBV4-1 to TRBJ1-1; TRBD1 matches at 8 bases. Looked up from germline, CDR1 is MGHRA and CDR2 is YSYEKL. The CDR3 runs to 13 residues. Trimming cost V 6 bases and J 1 base; bases outside gene matches: 1. The CDR3 DNA reads as TGCGCCAGCAGTCAGGGGGCGAACACTGAAGCTTTCTTT. Encoded protein: CASSQGANTEAFF.

CDR3 protein: CASSFTGAYSNQPQHF. The CDR3 bases are TGTGCCAGCAGCTTCACTGGAGCATATAGCAATCAGCCCCAGCATTTT. The chain joins TRBV7-2 to TRBJ1-5; D call uncertain. Germline CDR1 SGHTA, CDR2 FQGNSA. There are 16 residues in the CDR3. The V end lost 3 bases, the J end lost 0 bases, and 12 bases lay between the germline ends.

The chain recombines TRBV4-1 with TRBJ1-1, with D uncertain. The length of the CDR3 is 14 residues. V was trimmed by 2 bases and J by 0 bases, leaving 7 bases between them. Germline CDR1 is MGHRA and CDR2 is YSYEKL. The CDR3 protein is CASSQSQLNTEAFF. The DNA of the CDR3 is TGCGCCAGCAGCCAATCCCAGTTGAACACTGAAGCTTTCTTT.

This clone was counted once. The chain recombines TRBV5-6 with TRBJ1-2; 12 positions agree with TRBD1. Germline CDR1 reads SGHDT; CDR2 reads YYEEEE. This CDR3 comprises 16 residues. V was clipped by 1 base and J by 8 bases; unmatched bases: 9. For the CDR3, the DNA is TGTGCCAGCAGCTTGAATGCCGGGACAGGGGGCGGCGGCTACACCTTC. The encoded protein is CASSLNAGTGGGGYTF.

V gene TRBV9 combines with J gene TRBJ1-2; TRBD1 is a possible D gene (5 bases). This CDR3 contains 14 residues. V was clipped by 4 bases and J by 4 bases, with 14 bases between them. Germline V CDR1 and CDR2: SGDLS, YYNGEE. CDR3: CASSNPDRPYGYTF. CDR3 sequence (DNA): TGTGCCAGCAGCAATCCCGACAGACCCTATGGCTACACCTTC.

This chain joins TRBV7-9 and TRBJ2-1; the D is unclear. The CDR3 is 13 residues long. Germline lookup yields CDR1 SEHNR and CDR2 FQNEAQ (reference sequence). V gave up 0 bases and J gave up 7 bases, with 7 bases separating them. In DNA form, the CDR3 reads TGTGCCAGCAGCTTAGCGATCGGGAATGAGCAGTTCTTC. As protein: CASSLAIGNEQFF.

The chain employs TRBV11-2 and TRBJ1-1, with D possibly matching TRBD1 (6 bases). CDR3 length: 15 amino acids. V lost 2 bases and J 4 bases, leaving 14 bases between the germline ends. Germline CDR1 and CDR2: SGHAT and FQNNGV. The chain's CDR3 is CASSLLGQGSTEAFF. The DNA of the CDR3 is TGTGCCAGCAGCTTATTGGGGCAGGGGAGCACTGAAGCTTTCTTT. Based on the CDR3 plus reference TRBV11-2 and TRBJ1-1, the full variable domain is EAGVAQSPRYKIIEKRQSVAFWCNPISGHATLYWYQQILGQGPKLLIQFQNNGVVDDSQLPKDRFSAERLKGVDSTLKIQPAKLEDSAVYLCASSLLGQGSTEAFFGQGTRLTVV.

The chain has TRBV11-2 and TRBJ2-7; TRBD2 agrees at 7 bases. Germline CDR1 reads SGHAT; CDR2 reads FQNNGV. This CDR3 contains 16 residues. Trimming removed 2 bases from V and 2 bases from J; junction bases left unmatched: 9. The CDR3 nucleotides read TGTGCCAGCAGCTTAATTATGGGAGGGCAAACCTACGAGCAGTACTTC. This encodes CASSLIMGGQTYEQYF.

The V and J genes are TRBV9 and TRBJ2-7; D possibly corresponds to TRBD1 (6 bases). Germline loops: CDR1 SGDLS, CDR2 YYNGEE. This CDR3 comprises 15 residues. V lost 0 bases to trimming and J lost 1 base, with 11 bases between them. The CDR3 sequence: CASSVGGQQSYEQYF. Written as DNA, the CDR3 is TGTGCCAGCAGCGTAGGGGGGCAACAATCCTACGAGCAGTACTTC.

Written as DNA, the CDR3 is TGTGCCAGCAGCGCCCAGGACAGGGTGAATTCACCCCTCCACTTT. It is translated as CASSAQDRVNSPLHF. The genes are TRBV9 and TRBJ1-6; 8 nucleotides agree with TRBD1. The V segment lost 3 bases and the J segment 7 bases; nucleotides outside the gene matches: 6. This CDR3 spans 15 amino acids. Germline assignment: CDR1 SGDLS and CDR2 YYNGEE.

This clone was picked up one time. This chain links TRBV4-1 with TRBJ2-7, with TRBD2 matching over 8 bases. CDR1 and CDR2 (germline): MGHRA, YSYEKL. The CDR3 has 14 residues. Trimming at V came to 1 base and at J to 7 bases, leaving 6 bases not matched to a gene. The CDR3, as DNA: TGCGCCAGCAGCCAAGTCCCATCGGGGGGGGAGCAGTACTTC. This codes for CASSQVPSGGEQYF.

V usage is TRBV5-1 and J usage is TRBJ2-2; 7 nucleotides agree with TRBD2. After removal of 4 bases from V and 0 bases from J, the junction contained 3 bases not matched to a gene. Germline V lookup: CDR1 SGHRS, CDR2 YFSETQ. The length of the CDR3 is 15 residues. CDR3 protein: CASSAGTTNTGELFF. The CDR3 nucleotides read TGCGCCAGCAGCGCCGGGACTACGAACACCGGGGAGCTGTTTTTT.

The CDR3: CASRKLAGGTDTQYF. CDR3 nucleotide sequence: TGCGCCAGCAGGAAATTAGCGGGAGGTACAGATACGCAGTATTTT. The rearrangement links TRBV5-1 to TRBJ2-3; the match to TRBD2 covers 10 bases. CDR1 is SGHRS and CDR2 is YFSETQ in the germline V gene. This CDR3 spans 15 amino acids. V was clipped by 5 bases and J by 3 bases; unmatched bases: 6.

This sequence joins TRBV28 and TRBJ1-1, with 8 positions matching TRBD1. Germline V gene data show CDR1 as MDHEN and CDR2 as SYDVKM. J gave up 6 bases and V 3 bases, and 3 bases lay outside the gene matches. The CDR3 has 13 residues. CDR3 region: CASSLTGVPEAFF. CDR3 bases: TGTGCCAGCAGTTTGACAGGGGTCCCTGAAGCTTTCTTT.